This paragraph reports one T cell receptor beta chain. An end of the junction differs from the germline gene, which may be a read error. The data were obtained in a study of blood T cell repertoires in COVID-19. Study background: Italy, Spain and the United States were the sources of the convalescent and acute COVID-19 samples. Nucleic acid was either cDNA or gDNA, and it came from T cells, B-cell-depleted T cells, or PBMCs.

This CDR3 contains 14 residues. Looked up from germline, CDR1 is SGHNT and CDR2 is YYREEE (reference sequence). Seattle patients were enrolled while actively infected and followed longitudinally. As originally analysed: Nucleated cell counts were estimated from reference gene primer amplification. Sequencing was performed with immunoSEQ multiplex PCR; in TCRdb, only in-frame clones are kept and a portion is missing. V and J calls plus clone size are reproduced from that table; the DNA served to infer D and trimming. Here the sample spans under 300,000 clones, about 90% being singletons. Specimen: peripheral blood. The TCR was taken from an older woman with COVID-19, enrolled during active disease. V is TRBV5-4 and J is TRBJ1-1; 8 nucleotides agree with TRBD1. This chain's CDR3 is CASSEKGTGGNTDF. CDR3 DNA sequence: TGTGCCAGCAGCGAAAAGGGGACAGGAGGTAATACAGACTTT.